This T cell receptor beta chain is from a study of blood T cell repertoires in COVID-19. Across the study: Researchers got acute and convalescent COVID-19 samples from the United States, Italy and Spain. The analysed material was cDNA or gDNA that came from T cells, B-cell-depleted T cells, or PBMCs.

Germline V gene lookup returns CDR1 SQVTM and CDR2 ANQGSEA. CDR3 length: 16 amino acids. The V segment lost 2 bases and the J segment 3 bases; nucleotides outside the gene matches: 12. Per the original methods: Amplification from reference gene primers served as the basis for estimated nucleated cell counts. Data came from immunoSEQ multiplex PCR; TCRdb stores just in-frame clones and leaves some out. V and J calls and clone size are given by that table; D and trimming were obtained from the DNA. Among approximately 210,000 clones, about 90% were seen once, and the ten largest hold about 1.3%. The sequenced material came from peripheral blood. This chain links TRBV29-1 with TRBJ2-7; 8 bases fit TRBD2. This TCR derives from a man younger than 40 with acute or convalescent COVID-19. Here the CDR3 reads CSVEFPSGPSYYEQYF. Here the CDR3 DNA reads TGCAGCGTTGAATTCCCTAGCGGGCCTTCTTACTACGAGCAGTACTTC.